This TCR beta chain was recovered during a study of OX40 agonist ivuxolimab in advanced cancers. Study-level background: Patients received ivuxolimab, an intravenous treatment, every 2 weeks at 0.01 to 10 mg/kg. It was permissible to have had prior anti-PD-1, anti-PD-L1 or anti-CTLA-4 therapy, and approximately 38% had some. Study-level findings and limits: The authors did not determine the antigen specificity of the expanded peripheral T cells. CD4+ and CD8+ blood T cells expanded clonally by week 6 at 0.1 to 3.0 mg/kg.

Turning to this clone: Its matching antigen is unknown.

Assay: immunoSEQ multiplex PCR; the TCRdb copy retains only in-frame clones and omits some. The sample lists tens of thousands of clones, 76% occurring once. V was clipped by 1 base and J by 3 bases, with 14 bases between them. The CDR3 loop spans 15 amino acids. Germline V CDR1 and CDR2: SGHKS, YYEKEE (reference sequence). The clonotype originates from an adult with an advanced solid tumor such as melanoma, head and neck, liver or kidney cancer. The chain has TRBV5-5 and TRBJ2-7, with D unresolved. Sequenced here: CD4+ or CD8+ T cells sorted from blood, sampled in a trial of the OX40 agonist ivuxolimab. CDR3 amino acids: CASSLIGSEYYEQYF. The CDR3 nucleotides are TGTGCCAGCAGCTTGATAGGTTCAGAATACTACGAGCAGTACTTC.